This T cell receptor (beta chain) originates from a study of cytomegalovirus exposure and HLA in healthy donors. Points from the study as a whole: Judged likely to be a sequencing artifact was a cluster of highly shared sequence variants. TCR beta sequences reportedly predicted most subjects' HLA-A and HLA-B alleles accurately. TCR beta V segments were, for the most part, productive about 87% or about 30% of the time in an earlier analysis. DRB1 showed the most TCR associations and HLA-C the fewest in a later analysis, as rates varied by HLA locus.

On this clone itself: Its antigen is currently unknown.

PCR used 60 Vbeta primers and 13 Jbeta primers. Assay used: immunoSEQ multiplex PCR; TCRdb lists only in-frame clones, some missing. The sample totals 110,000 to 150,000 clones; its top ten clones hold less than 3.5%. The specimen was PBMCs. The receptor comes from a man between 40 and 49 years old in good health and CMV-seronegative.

CDR3 sequence reads: CATSNTGGEAFF. The DNA for the CDR3 is TGTGCCACCAGCAATACAGGGGGTGAAGCTTTCTTT. The chain combines TRBV15 with TRBJ1-1, with 8 bases lining up with TRBD1. Losses at the gene ends were 4 bases for V and 7 bases for J; bases not matched to a gene: 2. Germline V CDR1 and CDR2: LNHNV, YYDKDF (reference sequence). This CDR3 spans 12 amino acids.